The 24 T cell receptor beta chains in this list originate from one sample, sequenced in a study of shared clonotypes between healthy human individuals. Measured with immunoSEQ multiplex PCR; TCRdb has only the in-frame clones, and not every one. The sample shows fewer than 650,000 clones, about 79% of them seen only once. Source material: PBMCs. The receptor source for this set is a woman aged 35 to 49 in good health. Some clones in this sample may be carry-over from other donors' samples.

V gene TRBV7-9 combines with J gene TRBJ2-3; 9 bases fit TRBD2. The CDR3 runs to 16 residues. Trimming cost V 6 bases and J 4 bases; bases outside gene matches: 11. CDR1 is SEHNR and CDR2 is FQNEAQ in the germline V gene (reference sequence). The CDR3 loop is CASSLSGTSRSDTQYF. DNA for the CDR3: TGTGCCAGCAGTTTATCCGGGACTAGCAGGTCAGATACGCAGTATTTT.

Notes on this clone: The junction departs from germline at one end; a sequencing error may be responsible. The CDR3 sequence: CARRPQRGNSYEQYF. The CDR3 region has the DNA TGTGCGCGCCGACCTCAGCGGGGGAACTCCTACGAGCAATACTTC. This rearrangement joins TRBV9 to TRBJ2-7, with 8 bases fitting TRBD2. The CDR3 length is 15 residues. Per germline, CDR1 SGDLS and CDR2 YYNGEE.

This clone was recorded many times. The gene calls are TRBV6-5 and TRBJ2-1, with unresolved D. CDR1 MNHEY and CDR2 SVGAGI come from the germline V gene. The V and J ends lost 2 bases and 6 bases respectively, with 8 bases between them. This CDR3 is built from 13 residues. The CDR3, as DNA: TGTGCCAGCAGTTACAGGGCCTTCAATGAGCAGTTCTTC. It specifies CASSYRAFNEQFF.

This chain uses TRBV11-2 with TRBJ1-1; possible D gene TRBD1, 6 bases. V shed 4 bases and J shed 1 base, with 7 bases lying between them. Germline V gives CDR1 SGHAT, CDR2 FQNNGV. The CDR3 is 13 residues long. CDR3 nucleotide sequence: TGTGCCAGCAGCTCGGACAGGAACACTGAAGCTTTCTTT. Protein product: CASSSDRNTEAFF. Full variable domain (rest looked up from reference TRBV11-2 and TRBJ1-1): EAGVAQSPRYKIIEKRQSVAFWCNPISGHATLYWYQQILGQGPKLLIQFQNNGVVDDSQLPKDRFSAERLKGVDSTLKIQPAKLEDSAVYLCASSSDRNTEAFFGQGTRLTVV.

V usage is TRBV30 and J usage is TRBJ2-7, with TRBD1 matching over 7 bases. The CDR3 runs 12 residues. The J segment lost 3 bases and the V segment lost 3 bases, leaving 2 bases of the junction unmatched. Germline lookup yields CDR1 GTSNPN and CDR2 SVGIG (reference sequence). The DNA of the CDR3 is TGTGCCTGGAGAGGGGACAGCTACGAGCAGTACTTC. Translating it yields CAWRGDSYEQYF.

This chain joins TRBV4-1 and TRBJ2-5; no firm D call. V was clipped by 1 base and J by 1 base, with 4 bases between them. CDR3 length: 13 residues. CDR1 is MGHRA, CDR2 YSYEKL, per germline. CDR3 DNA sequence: TGCGCCAGCAGCCAAGCCCCCCAAGAGACCCAGTACTTC. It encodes CASSQAPQETQYF.

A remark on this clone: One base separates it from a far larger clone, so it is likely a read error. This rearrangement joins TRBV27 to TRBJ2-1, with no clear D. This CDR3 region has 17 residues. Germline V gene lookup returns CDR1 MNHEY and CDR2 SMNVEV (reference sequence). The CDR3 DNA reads TGTGCCAGCAGTTTACTGGGATTCTACGGCTCCTGCAATGAGCAGTTCTTC. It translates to CASSLLGFYGSCNEQFF.

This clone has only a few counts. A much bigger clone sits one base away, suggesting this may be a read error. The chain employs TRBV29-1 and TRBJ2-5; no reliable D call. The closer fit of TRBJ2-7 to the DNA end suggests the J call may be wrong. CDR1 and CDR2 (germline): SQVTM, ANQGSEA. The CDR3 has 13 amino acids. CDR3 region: CSVISPPSYEQYF. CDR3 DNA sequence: TGCAGCGTTATCTCACCGCCTTCCTACGAGCAGTACTTC.

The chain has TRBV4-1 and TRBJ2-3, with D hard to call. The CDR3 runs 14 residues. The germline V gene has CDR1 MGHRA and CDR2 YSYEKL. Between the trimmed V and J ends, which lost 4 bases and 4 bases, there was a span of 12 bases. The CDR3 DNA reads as TGCGCCAGCAGCCTTCTGGTCACAGCAGATACGCAGTATTTT. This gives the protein CASSLLVTADTQYF.

The CDR3 protein is CASSLAFYNSYEQYF. The CDR3 DNA sequence: TGTGCCAGCAGCTTAGCGTTCTACAACTCCTACGAGCAGTACTTC. The chain couples TRBV7-2 to TRBJ2-7; no firm D call. Trimming stripped 0 bases from V and 0 bases from J, with 9 bases between. The CDR3 is 15 amino acids. Germline lookup yields CDR1 SGHTA and CDR2 FQGNSA.

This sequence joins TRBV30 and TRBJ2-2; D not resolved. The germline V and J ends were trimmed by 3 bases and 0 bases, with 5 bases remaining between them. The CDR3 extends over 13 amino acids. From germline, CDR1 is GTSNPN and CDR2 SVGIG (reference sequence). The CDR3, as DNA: TGTGCCTGGAGCAGCACGAACACCGGGGAGCTGTTTTTT. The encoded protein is CAWSSTNTGELFF.

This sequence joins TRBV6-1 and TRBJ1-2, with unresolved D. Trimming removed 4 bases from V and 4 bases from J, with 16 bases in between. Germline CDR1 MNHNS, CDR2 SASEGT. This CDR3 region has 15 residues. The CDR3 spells CASSASVDGGYGYTF. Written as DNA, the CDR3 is TGTGCCAGCAGTGCCTCAGTGGATGGAGGCTATGGCTACACCTTC.

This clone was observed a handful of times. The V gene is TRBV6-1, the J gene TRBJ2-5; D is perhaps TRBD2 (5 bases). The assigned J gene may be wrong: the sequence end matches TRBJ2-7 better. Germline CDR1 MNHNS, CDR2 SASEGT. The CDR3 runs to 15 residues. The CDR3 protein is CASRRDTWSPYEQYF. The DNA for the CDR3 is TGTGCCAGCAGGAGGGATACCTGGTCCCCCTACGAGCAGTACTTC.

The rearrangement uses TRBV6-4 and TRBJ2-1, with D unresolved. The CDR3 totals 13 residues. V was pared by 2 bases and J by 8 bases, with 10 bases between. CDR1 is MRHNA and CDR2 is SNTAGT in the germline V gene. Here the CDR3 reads CASSDLASYEQFF. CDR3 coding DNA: TGTGCCAGCAGTGACCTGGCGTCGTATGAGCAGTTCTTC.

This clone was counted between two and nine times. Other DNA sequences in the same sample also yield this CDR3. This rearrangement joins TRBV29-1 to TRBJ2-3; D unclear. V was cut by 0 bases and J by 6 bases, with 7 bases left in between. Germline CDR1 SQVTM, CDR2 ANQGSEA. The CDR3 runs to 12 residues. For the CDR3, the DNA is TGCAGCGTTGAAGATTTGCCCGATACGCAGTATTTT. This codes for CSVEDLPDTQYF.

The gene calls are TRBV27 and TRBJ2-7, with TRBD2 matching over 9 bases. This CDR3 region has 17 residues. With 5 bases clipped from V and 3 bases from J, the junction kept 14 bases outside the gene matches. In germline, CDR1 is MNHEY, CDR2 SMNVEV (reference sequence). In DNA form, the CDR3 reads TGTGCCAGCAGTCGAGCGGGAGGTGGGGGCAAGGGCTACGAGCAGTACTTC. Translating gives CASSRAGGGGKGYEQYF.

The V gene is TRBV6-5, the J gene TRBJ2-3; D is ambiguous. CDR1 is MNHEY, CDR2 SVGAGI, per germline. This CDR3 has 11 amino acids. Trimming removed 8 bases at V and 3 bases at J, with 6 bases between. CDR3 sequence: CASGITDTQYF. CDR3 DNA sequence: TGTGCCAGCGGAATAACAGATACGCAGTATTTT.

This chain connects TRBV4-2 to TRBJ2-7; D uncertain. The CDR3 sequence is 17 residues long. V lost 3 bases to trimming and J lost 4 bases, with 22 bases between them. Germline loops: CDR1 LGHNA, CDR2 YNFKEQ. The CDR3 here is CASSQDPLTEPLYEQYF. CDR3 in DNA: TGTGCCAGCAGCCAGGACCCGCTGACCGAACCCCTTTACGAGCAGTACTTC.

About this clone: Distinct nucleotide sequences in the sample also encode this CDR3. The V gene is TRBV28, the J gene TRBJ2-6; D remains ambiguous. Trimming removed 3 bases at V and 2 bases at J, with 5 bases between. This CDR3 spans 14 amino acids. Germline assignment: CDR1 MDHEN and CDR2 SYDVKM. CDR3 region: CASSFPAGANVLTF. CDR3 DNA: TGTGCCAGCAGTTTCCCCGCTGGGGCCAACGTCCTGACTTTC.

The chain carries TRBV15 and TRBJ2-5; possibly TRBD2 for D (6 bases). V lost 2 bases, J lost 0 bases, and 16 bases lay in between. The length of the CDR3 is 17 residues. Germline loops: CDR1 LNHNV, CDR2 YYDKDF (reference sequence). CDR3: CATSRFFPTSNQETQYF. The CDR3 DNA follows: TGTGCCACCAGCAGATTCTTCCCCACTAGCAACCAAGAGACCCAGTACTTC. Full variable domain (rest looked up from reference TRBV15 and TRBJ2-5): DAMVIQNPRYQVTQFGKPVTLSCSQTLNHNVMYWYQQKSSQAPKLLFHYYDKDFNNEADTPDNFQSRRPNTSFCFLDIRSPGLGDTAMYLCATSRFFPTSNQETQYFGPGTRLLVL.

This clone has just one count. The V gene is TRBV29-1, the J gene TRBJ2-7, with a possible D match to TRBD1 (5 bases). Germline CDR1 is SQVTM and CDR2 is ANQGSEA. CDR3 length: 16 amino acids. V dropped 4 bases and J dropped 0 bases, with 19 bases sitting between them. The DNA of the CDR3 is TGCAGCGTTGCTCGGACGTGGGGCTCAATCTCCTACGAGCAGTACTTC. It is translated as CSVARTWGSISYEQYF.

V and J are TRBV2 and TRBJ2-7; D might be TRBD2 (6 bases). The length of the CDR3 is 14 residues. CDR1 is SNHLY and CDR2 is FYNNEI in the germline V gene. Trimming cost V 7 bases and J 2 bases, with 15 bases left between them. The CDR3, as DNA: TGTGCCAGCACCGCAACCCGGGGGACCTACGAGCAGTACTTC. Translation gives CASTATRGTYEQYF.

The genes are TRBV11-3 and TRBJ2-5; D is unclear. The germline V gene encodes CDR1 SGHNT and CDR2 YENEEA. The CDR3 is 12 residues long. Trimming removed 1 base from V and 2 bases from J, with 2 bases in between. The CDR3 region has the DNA TGTGCCAGCAGCTTAGTTCAAGAGACCCAGTACTTC. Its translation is CASSLVQETQYF.

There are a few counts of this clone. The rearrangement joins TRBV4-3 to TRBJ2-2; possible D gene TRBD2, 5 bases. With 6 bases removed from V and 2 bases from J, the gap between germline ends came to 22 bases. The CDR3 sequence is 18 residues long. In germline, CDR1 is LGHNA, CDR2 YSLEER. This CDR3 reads CASSRTAKASQNTGELFF. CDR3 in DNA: TGCGCCAGCAGTAGAACGGCAAAGGCTAGCCAAAACACCGGGGAGCTGTTTTTT.